This T cell receptor beta chain was found in a study of blood T cell repertoires in COVID-19 (dated by TCRdb to about 2020). Background for the entire study: Samples covering the acute and convalescent phases of COVID-19 were provided by collaborators in the United States, Italy and Spain. A de-identified subject ID, COVID-19 status, age in years and sex were almost always included in the sample metadata. Subjects who had been exposed to COVID-19, were actively infected with it, or had recovered from it provided the deeply sampled blood TCRbeta repertoires that made up the dataset. Where HLA class I and class II types were available, the types were taken from metadata supplied by the sample provider, not from assay-based typing. The repertoires were released in a freely available public database meant as a resource for research on the immune response to SARS-CoV-2. The samples were drawn from two sources: the first 160 participants of the ongoing ImmuneRACE study, and some 1,300 subjects contributed by 6 global collaborators. The material from the prospective study consisted of cDNA or gDNA derived from T cells, B-cell-depleted T cells, or PBMCs. Paper-wide results and their limitations: Clinical and demographic metadata were provided uncurated, with the amount varying by source and participant.

The immunoSEQ Assay, a bias-controlled multiplex PCR, was used to amplify TCRbeta CDR3 regions from genomic DNA. Per the source publication's procedure: The number of nucleated cells in each sample was estimated from the amplification of reference gene primers within the assay. To quantify the absolute abundance of each unique TCRbeta CDR3 rearrangement, sequence reads were collapsed and filtered. Productive Simpson clonality was computed per sample as the square root of Simpson's diversity index over productive rearrangements. What TCRdb holds here is the immuneACCESS table cut down to in-frame rearrangements. Part of the clones is not present; checked against another copy, under half of the missing clones reflect an unresolved V gene, and the others are unexplained. Clone size and V and J calls were adopted from that table, with D and trimming inferred from the DNA. For this sample there are 280,000 or so clones; about 83% appear just once. Roughly 6.2% of the sample comes from the top ten.

The CDR3 starts with the cysteine, ends with the phenylalanine, and has 16 residues. The kept DNA is CDR3 alone, 48 bases in frame from the first base. CDR1 and CDR2, per the germline V gene (reference sequence), are LNHDA and SQIVND. The germline V end is reduced by 7 bases and the J end by 2 bases; junction bases left unmatched: 11. Participants in the prospective study were enrolled through a virtual design, were aged roughly 18 to 100 years, and lived in roughly 25 United States geographic areas. To assign participants to cohorts, the prospective study relied on clinical history that participants themselves reported in a screening survey and a study questionnaire. Recovered participants in ImmuneRACE Cohort 3 were defined by two consecutive negative NP/OP PCR tests, clearance by a healthcare professional, or resolution of symptoms. In the prospective study, mobile phlebotomists collected whole blood, serum and a nasopharyngeal or oropharyngeal swab from each participant. Participants in the prospective study had the option to provide additional blood draws and questionnaires over a roughly 2-month period. Before DNA extraction, blood samples from the prospective study were shipped at room temperature or frozen.

With respect to this clone: The specificity of this receptor is unknown. Nothing much larger sits one base from this clone, and base qualities are not available.

The chain is made from TRBV19 and TRBJ1-2; 9 bases in the middle match TRBD1. The sequenced material came from PBMCs or T cells enriched from blood (not recorded which). This clonotype originated in a woman between 40 and 50 years old who had recovered from COVID-19. CDR3 sequence: CASTTHRGRVNYGYTF. The DNA sequence is given as TGTGCCAGTACGACTCACAGGGGGCGTGTGAACTATGGCTACACCTTC.